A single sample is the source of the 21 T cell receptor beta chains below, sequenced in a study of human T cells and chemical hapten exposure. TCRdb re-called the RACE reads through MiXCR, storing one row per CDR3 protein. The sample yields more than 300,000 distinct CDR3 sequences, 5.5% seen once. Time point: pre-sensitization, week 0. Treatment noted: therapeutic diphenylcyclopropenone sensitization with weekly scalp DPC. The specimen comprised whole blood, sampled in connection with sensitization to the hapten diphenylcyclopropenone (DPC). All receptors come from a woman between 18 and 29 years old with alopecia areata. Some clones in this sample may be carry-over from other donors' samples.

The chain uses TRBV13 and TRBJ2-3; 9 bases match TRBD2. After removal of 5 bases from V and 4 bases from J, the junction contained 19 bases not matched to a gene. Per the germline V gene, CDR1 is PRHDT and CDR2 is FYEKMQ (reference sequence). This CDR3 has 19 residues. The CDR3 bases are TGTGCCAGCAGCCCCGGACCGTGGCGGGGGGGCCTCTTACCAGATACGCAGTATTTT. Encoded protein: CASSPGPWRGGLLPDTQYF.

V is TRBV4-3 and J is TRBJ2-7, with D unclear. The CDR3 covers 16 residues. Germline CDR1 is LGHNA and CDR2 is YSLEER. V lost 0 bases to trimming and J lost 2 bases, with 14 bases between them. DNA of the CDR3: TGCGCCAGCAGCCAAGATTGGGCAGCCAACCCCTACGAGCAGTACTTC. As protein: CASSQDWAANPYEQYF.

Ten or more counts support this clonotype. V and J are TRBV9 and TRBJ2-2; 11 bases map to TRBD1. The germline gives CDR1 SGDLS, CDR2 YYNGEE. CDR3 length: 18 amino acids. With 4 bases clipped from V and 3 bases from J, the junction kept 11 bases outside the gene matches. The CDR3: CASSPSLPGQGDTGELFF. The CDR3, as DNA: TGTGCCAGCAGCCCCTCTCTTCCGGGACAGGGGGACACCGGGGAGCTGTTTTTT.

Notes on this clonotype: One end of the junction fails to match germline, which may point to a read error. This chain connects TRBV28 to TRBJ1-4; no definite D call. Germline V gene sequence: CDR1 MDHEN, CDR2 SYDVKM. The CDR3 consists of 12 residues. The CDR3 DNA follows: TGTGCCAGCACGACGGTCGATGAGAAACTGTTTTTT. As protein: CASTTVDEKLFF.

The CDR3 bases are TGCGCCAGCAGCCAAGGAGGCGTGCGGGGAAACACCATATATTTT. It encodes CASSQGGVRGNTIYF. V is TRBV4-1 and J is TRBJ1-3; no definite D call. Germline lookup yields CDR1 MGHRA and CDR2 YSYEKL. Between the trimmed V and J ends, which lost 1 base and 4 bases, there was a span of 11 bases. The CDR3 spans 15 residues.

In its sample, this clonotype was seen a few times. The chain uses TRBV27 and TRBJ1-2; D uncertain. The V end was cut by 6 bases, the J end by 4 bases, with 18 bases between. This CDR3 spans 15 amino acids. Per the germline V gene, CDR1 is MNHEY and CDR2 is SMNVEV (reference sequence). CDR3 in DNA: TGTGCCAGCAGCCCGATATCTGGACGGCCCTATGGCTACACCTTC. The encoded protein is CASSPISGRPYGYTF.

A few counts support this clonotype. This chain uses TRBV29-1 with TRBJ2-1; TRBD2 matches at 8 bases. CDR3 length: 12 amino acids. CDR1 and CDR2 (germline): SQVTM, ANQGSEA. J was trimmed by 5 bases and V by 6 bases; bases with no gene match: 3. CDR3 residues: CSVAGANNEQFF. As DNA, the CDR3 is TGCAGCGTAGCGGGGGCCAACAATGAGCAGTTCTTC.

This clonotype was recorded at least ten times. CDR3 coding DNA: TGTGCCAGCAGTTCCGGGGATACTAGCACAGATACGCAGTATTTT. This encodes CASSSGDTSTDTQYF. The chain employs TRBV12-3 or TRBV12-4 and TRBJ2-3, with D possibly being TRBD2 (5 bases). CDR3 size: 15 residues. V lost 4 bases to trimming and J lost 0 bases, with 11 bases between them.

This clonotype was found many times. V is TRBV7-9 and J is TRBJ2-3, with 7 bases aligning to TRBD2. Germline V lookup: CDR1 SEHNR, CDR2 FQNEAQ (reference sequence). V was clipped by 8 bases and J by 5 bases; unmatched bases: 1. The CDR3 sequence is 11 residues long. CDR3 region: CASGEGDTQYF. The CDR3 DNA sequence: TGTGCCAGCGGGGAGGGAGATACGCAGTATTTT.

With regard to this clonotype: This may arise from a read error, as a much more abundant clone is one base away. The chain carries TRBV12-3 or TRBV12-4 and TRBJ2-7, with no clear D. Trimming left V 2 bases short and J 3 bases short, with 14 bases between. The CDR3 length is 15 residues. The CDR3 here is CASSLWQTLDYEQYF. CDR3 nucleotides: TGTGCCAGCAGTTTATGGCAGACGCTGGACTACGAGCAGTACTTC.

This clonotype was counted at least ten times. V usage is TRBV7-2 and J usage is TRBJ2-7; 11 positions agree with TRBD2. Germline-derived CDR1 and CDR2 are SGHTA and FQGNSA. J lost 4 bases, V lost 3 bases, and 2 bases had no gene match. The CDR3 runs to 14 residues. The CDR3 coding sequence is TGTGCCAGCAGCTTTAGCGGGGGGGCGTACGAGCAGTACTTC. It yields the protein CASSFSGGAYEQYF.

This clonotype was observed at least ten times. The CDR3 DNA sequence: TGTGCCAGCAGCTTAGAGTCGGGAACTGAAGCTTTCTTT. Translated: CASSLESGTEAFF. The chain carries TRBV7-9 and TRBJ1-1, with D hard to call. The germline V gene has CDR1 SEHNR and CDR2 FQNEAQ (reference sequence). Trimming took off 1 base at V and 5 bases at J, with 8 bases between the two ends. The CDR3 consists of 13 residues.

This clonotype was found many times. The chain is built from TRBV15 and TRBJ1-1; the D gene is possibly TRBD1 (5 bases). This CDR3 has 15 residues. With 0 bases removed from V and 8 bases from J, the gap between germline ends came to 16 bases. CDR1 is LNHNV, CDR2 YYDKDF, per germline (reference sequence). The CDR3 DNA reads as TGTGCCACCAGCAGAGATATGATCAGCGGGACCGAAGCTTTCTTT. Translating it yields CATSRDMISGTEAFF.

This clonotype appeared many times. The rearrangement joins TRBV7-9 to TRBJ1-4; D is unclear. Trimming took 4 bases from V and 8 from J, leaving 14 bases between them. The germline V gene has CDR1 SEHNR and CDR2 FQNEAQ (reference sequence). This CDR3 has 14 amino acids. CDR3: CASSSPETPEKLFF. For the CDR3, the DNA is TGTGCCAGCAGCTCCCCCGAGACGCCCGAAAAACTGTTTTTT.

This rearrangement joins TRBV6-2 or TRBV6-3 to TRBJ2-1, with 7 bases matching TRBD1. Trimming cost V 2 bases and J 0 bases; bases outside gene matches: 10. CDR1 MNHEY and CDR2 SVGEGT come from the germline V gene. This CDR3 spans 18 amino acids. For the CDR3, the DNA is TGTGCCAGCAGTTACCGGACCCGGGACAGTAGCTCCTACAATGAGCAGTTCTTC. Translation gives CASSYRTRDSSSYNEQFF.

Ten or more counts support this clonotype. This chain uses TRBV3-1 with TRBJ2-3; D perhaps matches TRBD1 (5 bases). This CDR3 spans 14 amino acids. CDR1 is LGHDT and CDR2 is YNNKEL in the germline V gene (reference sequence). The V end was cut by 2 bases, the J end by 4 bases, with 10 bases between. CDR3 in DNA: TGTGCCAGCAGCCAATCCTGGGGCCCAGATACGCAGTATTTT. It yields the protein CASSQSWGPDTQYF.

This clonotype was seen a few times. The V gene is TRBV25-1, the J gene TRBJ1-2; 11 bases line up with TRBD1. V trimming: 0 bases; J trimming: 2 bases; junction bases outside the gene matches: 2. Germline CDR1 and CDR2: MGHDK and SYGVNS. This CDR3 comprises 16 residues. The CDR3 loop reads CASSEYGQGANYGYTF. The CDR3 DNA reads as TGTGCCAGCAGTGAATATGGACAGGGGGCAAACTATGGCTACACCTTC.

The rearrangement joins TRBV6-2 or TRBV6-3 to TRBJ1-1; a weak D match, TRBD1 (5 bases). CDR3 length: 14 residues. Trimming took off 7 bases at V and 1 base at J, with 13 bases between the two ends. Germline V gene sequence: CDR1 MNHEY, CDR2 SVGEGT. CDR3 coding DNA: TGTGCCAGCATGCCAGGGTTGCCGAACACTGAAGCTTTCTTT. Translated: CASMPGLPNTEAFF.

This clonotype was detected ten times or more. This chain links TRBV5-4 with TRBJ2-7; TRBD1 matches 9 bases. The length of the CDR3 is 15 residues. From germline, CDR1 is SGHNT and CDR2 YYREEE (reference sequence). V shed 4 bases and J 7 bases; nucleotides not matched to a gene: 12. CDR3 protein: CASSRILDRGREQYF. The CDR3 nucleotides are TGTGCCAGCAGCCGGATACTGGACAGGGGCCGGGAGCAGTACTTC.

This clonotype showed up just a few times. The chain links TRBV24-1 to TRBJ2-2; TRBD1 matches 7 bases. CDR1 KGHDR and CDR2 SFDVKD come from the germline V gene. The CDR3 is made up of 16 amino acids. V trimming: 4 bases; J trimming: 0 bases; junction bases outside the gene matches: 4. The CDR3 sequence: CATSDYRGSNTGELFF. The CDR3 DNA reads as TGTGCCACCAGTGACTACAGGGGATCGAACACCGGGGAGCTGTTTTTT.

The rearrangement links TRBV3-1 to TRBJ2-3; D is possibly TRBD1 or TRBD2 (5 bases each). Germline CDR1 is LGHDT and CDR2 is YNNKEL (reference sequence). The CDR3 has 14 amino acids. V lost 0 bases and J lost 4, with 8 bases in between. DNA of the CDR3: TGTGCCAGCAGCCAAGACGGGGCGGCAGATACGCAGTATTTT. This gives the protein CASSQDGAADTQYF.